This TCR beta chain was obtained from a study of blood T cell repertoires in COVID-19. About the research overall: T cells, B-cell-depleted T cells, or PBMCs supplied cDNA or gDNA.

Original analysis: Counts of nucleated cells, estimated from reference gene primer amplification, were obtained. Assay used: immunoSEQ multiplex PCR; TCRdb lists only in-frame clones, some missing. The V and J calls and clone size were taken over from that table, and D and trimming were inferred from the DNA. The data contain hundreds of thousands of clones, 88% of them singletons. The Seattle patients, enrolled during active infection, were followed longitudinally. Trimming removed 3 bases at V and 5 bases at J, with 5 bases between. The length of the CDR3 is 12 residues. Per germline, CDR1 MNHNS and CDR2 SASEGT.

The origin of this receptor is a woman in her 70s with COVID-19, enrolled during active disease. Material for sequencing was peripheral blood. The chain couples TRBV6-1 to TRBJ1-5, with D possibly TRBD1 on 5 matching bases. The CDR3 nucleotides are TGTGCCAGCAGTGACAGGGATCAGCCCCAGCATTTT. This translates into CASSDRDQPQHF.